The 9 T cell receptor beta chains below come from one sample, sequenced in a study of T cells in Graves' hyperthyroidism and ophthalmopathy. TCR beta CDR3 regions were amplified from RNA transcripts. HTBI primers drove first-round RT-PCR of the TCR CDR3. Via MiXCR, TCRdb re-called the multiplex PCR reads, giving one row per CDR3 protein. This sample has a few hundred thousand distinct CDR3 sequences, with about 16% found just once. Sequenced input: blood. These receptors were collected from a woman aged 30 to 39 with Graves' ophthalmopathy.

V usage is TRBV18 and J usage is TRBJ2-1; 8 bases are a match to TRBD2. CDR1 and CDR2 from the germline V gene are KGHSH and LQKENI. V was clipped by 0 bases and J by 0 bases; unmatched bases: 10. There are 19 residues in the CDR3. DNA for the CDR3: TGTGCCAGCTCACCACCGGTTTCAGCGGGAGTGGGCTCCTACAATGAGCAGTTCTTC. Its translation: CASSPPVSAGVGSYNEQFF.

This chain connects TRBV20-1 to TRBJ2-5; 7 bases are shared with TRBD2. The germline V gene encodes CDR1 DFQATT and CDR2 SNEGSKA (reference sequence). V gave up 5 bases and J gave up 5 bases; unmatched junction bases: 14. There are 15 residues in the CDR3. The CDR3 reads CSADGSQRGRETQYF. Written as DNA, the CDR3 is TGCAGTGCTGACGGGTCACAGCGGGGTCGGGAGACCCAGTACTTC.

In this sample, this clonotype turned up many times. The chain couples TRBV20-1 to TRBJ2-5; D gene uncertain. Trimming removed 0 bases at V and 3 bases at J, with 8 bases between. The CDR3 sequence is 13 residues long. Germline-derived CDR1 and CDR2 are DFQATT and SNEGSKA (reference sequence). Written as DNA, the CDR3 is TGCAGTGCTAGAGATGTCCGAGAAGAGACCCAGTACTTC. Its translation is CSARDVREETQYF.

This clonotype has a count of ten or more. CDR3 sequence (DNA): TGTGCCAGCAGCTTAGATCCGGGCAGCTTTCACTCCTACGAGCAGTACTTC. As protein: CASSLDPGSFHSYEQYF. The genes are TRBV11-2 and TRBJ2-7; D remains unclear. The V end was cut by 0 bases, the J end by 0 bases, with 15 bases between. Germline CDR1 is SGHAT and CDR2 is FQNNGV. The CDR3 consists of 17 residues.

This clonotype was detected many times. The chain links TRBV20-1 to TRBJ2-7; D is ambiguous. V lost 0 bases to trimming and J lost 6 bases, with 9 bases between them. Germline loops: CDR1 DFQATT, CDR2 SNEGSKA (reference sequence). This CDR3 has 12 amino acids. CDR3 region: CSARDGRGEQYF. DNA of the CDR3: TGCAGTGCTAGAGATGGACGAGGCGAGCAGTACTTC.

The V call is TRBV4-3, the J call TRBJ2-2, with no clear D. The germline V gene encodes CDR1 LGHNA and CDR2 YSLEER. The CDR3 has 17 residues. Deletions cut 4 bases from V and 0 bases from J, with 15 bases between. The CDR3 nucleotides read TGCGCCAGCAGCCCAGGCGACGGGTTAACGAACACCGGGGAGCTGTTTTTT. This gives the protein CASSPGDGLTNTGELFF.

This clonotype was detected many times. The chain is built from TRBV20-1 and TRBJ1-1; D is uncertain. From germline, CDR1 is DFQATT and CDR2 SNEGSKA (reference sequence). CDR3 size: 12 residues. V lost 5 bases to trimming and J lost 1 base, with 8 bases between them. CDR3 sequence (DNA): TGCAGTGCTCCCCGGGGGAACACTGAAGCTTTCTTT. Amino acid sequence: CSAPRGNTEAFF.

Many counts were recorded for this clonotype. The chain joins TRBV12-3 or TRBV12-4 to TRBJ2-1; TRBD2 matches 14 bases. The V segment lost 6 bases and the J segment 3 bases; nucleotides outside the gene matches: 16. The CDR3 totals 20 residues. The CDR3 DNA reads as TGTGCCAGCAGCCCTCCTTCCGGGACTAGCGGGAGAGGTAGCTACAATGAGCAGTTCTTC. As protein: CASSPPSGTSGRGSYNEQFF.

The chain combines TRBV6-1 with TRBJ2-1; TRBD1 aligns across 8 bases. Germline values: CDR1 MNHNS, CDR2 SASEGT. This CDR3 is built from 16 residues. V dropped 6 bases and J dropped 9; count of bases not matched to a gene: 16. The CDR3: CASSPITGTGVGEQFF. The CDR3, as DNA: TGTGCCAGCAGCCCTATAACCGGGACAGGTGTGGGTGAGCAGTTCTTC.